Reported below is one T cell receptor beta chain. These data belong to a study of cytomegalovirus exposure and HLA in healthy donors. The PCR employed 60 Vbeta primers together with 13 Jbeta primers. Libraries were prepared by immunoSEQ multiplex PCR; TCRdb keeps only in-frame clonotypes and omits some of them. Among around 250,000 clones, about nine tenths were seen once, and the ten largest hold about 1.7%. The CDR3 is 15 residues long. Trimming cost V 0 bases and J 2 bases, with 10 bases left between them. Per the germline V gene, CDR1 is MNHEY and CDR2 is SVGAGI. This clonotype was sampled from a girl aged 2 to 9 in good health and CMV-seronegative. The sequencing sample was made of PBMCs. The chain is built from TRBV6-5 and TRBJ1-2; unclear D gene. For the CDR3, the DNA is TGTGCCAGCAGTTACTCGCCCACAGAAAACTATGGCTACACCTTC. Protein: CASSYSPTENYGYTF.